This entry concerns a single T cell receptor (beta chain). Its antigen is currently unknown. This sample was included in a study of OX40 agonist ivuxolimab in advanced cancers. Across the whole study: Of mixed ages from roughly 23 to 85 and averaging around 60 years, the group was about 86% male. Under the entry rules, prior anti-PD-1, anti-PD-L1 or anti-CTLA-4 therapy was allowed, and around 36% had some. Three patients, one with hepatocellular carcinoma and two with cutaneous melanoma, achieved partial responses.

The repertoire was sequenced with immunoSEQ multiplex PCR; TCRdb's copy has only in-frame clones and lacks some. The sample holds around 67,000 clones, roughly 83% seen once. CDR3 length: 12 amino acids. The germline V and J ends were trimmed by 5 bases and 4 bases, with 8 bases remaining between them. The germline gives CDR1 SGHTA, CDR2 FQGNSA. Study-wide results and limits: Relative to CD4+ cells, CD8+ T cells on average had more expanded clones.

This receptor was obtained from an adult with an advanced solid tumor such as melanoma, head and neck, liver or kidney cancer. The chain has TRBV7-2 and TRBJ1-2; no clear D gene. Material: CD4+ or CD8+ T cells sorted from blood, obtained in a trial of the OX40 agonist ivuxolimab. CDR3: CASSLRSYGYTF. CDR3 nucleotide sequence: TGTGCCAGCAGCCTGAGGAGCTATGGCTACACCTTC.